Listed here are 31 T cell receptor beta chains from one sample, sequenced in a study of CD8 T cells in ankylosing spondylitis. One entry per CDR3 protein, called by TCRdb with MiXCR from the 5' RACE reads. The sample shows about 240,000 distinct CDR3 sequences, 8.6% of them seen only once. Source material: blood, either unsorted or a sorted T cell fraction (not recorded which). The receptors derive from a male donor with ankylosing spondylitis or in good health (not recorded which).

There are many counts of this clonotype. CDR3 sequence: CSAGGAGRVPGNTIYF. The CDR3 nucleotides read TGCAGCGCCGGGGGGGCAGGGAGAGTACCTGGAAACACCATATATTTT. This sequence joins TRBV29-1 and TRBJ1-3, with D perhaps TRBD1 (6 bases). The ends were cut back, 7 bases at V and 2 bases at J, with 21 bases in the middle. The germline CDR1 and CDR2 sequences are SQVTM and ANQGSEA. This CDR3 is 16 amino acids long.

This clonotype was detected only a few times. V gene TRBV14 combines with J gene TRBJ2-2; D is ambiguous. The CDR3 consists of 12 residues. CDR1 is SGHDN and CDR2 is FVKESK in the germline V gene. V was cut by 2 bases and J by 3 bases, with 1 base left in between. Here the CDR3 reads CASSQYTGELFF. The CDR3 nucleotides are TGTGCCAGCAGCCAATACACCGGGGAGCTGTTTTTT. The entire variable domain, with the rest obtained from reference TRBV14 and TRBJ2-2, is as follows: EAGVTQFPSHSVIEKGQTVTLRCDPISGHDNLYWYRRVMGKEIKFLLHFVKESKQDESGMPNNRFLAERTGGTYSTLKVQPAELEDSGVYFCASSQYTGELFFGEGSRLTVL.

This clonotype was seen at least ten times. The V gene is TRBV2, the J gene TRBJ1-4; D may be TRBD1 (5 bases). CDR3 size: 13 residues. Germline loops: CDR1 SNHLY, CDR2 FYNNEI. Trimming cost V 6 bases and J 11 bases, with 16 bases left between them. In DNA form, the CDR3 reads TGTGCCAGCAGCCTCAACACGGCAGGGAAACTGTTTTTT. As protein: CASSLNTAGKLFF.

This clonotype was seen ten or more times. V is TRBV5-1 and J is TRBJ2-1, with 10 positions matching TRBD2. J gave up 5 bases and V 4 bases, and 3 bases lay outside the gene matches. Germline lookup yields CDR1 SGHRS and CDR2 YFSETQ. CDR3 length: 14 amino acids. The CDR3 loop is CASSTGLADNEQFF. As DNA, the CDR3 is TGCGCCAGCAGCACAGGACTAGCGGACAATGAGCAGTTCTTC.

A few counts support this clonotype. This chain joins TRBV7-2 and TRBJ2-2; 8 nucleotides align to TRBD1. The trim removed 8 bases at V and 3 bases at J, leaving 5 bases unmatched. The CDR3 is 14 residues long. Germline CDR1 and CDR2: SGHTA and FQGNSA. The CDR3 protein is CASRQDRDTGELFF. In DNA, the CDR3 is TGTGCCAGCCGGCAGGACAGGGACACCGGGGAGCTGTTTTTT. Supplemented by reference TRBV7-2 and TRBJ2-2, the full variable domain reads GAGVSQSPSNKVTEKGKDVELRCDPISGHTALYWYRQSLGQGLEFLIYFQGNSAPDKSGLPSDRFSAERTGGSVSTLTIQRTQQEDSAVYLCASRQDRDTGELFFGEGSRLTVL.

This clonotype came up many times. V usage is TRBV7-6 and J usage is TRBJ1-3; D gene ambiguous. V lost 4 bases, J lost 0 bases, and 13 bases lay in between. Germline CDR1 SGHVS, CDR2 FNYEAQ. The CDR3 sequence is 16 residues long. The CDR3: CASSSYHLISGNTIYF. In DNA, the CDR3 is TGTGCCAGCAGCTCGTACCACCTCATCTCTGGAAACACCATATATTTT.

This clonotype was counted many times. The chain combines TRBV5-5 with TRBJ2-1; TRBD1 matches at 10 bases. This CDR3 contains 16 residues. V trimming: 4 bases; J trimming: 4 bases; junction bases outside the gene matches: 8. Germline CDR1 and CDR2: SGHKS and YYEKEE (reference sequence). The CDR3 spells CASSLDPGQGYNEQFF. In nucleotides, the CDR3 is TGTGCCAGCAGCCTAGACCCGGGACAGGGGTACAATGAGCAGTTCTTC. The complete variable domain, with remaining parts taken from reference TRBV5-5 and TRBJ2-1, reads DAGVTQSPTHLIKTRGQQVTLRCSPISGHKSVSWYQQVLGQGPQFIFQYYEKEERGRGNFPDRFSARQFPNYSSELNVNALLLGDSALYLCASSLDPGQGYNEQFFGPGTRLTVL.

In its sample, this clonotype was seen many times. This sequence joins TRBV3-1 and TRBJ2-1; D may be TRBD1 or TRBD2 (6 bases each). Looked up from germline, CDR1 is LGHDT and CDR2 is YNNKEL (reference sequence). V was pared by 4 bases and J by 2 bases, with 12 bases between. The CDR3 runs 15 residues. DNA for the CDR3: TGTGCCAGCAGCCTAGGGGGGAAGGCCTACAATGAGCAGTTCTTC. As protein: CASSLGGKAYNEQFF.

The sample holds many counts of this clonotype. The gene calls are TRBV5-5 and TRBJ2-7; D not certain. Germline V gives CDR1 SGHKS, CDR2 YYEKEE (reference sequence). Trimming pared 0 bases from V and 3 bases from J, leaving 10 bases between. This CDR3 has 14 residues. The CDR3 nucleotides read TGTGCCAGCAGCTTGGGTAGCCTGCGCTACGAGCAGTACTTC. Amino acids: CASSLGSLRYEQYF.

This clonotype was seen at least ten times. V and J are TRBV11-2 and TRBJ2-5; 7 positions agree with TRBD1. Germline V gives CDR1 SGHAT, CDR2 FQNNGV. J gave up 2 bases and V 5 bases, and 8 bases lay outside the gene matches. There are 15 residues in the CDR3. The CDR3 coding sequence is TGTGCCAGCAGCCACAGGGGTTACGGGCAAGAGACCCAGTACTTC. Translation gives CASSHRGYGQETQYF.

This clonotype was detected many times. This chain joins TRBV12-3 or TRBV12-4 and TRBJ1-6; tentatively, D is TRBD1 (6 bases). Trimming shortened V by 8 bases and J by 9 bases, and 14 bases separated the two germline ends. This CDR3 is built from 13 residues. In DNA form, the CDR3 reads TGTGCCAGCGCGAGACAGGCGACTTCACCCCTCCACTTT. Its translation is CASARQATSPLHF.

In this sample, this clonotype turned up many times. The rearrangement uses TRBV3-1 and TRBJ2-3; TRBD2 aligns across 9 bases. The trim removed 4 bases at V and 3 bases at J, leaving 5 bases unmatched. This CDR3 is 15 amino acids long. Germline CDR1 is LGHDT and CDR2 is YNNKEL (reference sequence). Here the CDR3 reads CASSPSGRKTDTQYF. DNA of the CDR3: TGTGCCAGCAGCCCGAGCGGGAGGAAGACAGATACGCAGTATTTT.

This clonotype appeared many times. The DNA for the CDR3 is TGTGCCAGCAGCTTTTACACAGGGACCCGCACAGATACGCAGTATTTT. It codes for CASSFYTGTRTDTQYF. V and J are TRBV7-6 and TRBJ2-3; weak D call: TRBD1 (6 bases). CDR1 and CDR2 from the germline V gene are SGHVS and FNYEAQ. V shed 3 bases and J shed 1 base, with 14 bases lying between them. The length of the CDR3 is 16 residues.

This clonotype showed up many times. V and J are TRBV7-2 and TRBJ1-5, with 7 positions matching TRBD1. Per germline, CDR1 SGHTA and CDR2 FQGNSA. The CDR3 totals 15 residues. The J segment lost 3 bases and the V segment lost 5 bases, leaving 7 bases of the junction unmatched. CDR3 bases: TGTGCCAGCAGCCGGGGGGACAGCCTCAATCAGCCCCAGCATTTT. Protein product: CASSRGDSLNQPQHF.

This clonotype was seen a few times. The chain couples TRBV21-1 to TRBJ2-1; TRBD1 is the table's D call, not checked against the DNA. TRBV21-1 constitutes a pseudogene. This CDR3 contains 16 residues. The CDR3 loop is CASSKAGGVSYNEQFF. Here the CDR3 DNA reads TGTGCCAGCAGCAAAGCGGGGGGAGTGTCCTACAATGAGCAGTTCTTC.

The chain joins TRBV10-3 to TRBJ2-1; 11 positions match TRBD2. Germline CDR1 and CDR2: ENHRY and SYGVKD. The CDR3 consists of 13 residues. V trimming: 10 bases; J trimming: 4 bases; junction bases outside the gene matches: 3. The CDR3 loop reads CATGTSGYNEQFF. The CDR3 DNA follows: TGTGCCACCGGGACTAGCGGTTACAATGAGCAGTTCTTC.

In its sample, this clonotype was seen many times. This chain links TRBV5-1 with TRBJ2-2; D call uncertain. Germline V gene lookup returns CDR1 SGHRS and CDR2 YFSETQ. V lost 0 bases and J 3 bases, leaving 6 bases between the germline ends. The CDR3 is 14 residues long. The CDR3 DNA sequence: TGCGCCAGCAGCTTGGCTCGGGACACCGGGGAGCTGTTTTTT. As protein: CASSLARDTGELFF. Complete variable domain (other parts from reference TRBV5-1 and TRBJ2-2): KAGVTQTPRYLIKTRGQQVTLSCSPISGHRSVSWYQQTPGQGLQFLFEYFSETQRNKGNFPGRFSGRQFSNSRSEMNVSTLELGDSALYLCASSLARDTGELFFGEGSRLTVL.

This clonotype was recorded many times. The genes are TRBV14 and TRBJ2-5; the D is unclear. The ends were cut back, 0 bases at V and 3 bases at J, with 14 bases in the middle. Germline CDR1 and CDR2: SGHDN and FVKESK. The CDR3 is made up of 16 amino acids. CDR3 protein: CASSQEGGVRKETQYF. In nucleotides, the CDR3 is TGTGCCAGCAGCCAAGAGGGCGGAGTAAGGAAAGAGACCCAGTACTTC. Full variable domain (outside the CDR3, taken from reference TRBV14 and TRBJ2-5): EAGVTQFPSHSVIEKGQTVTLRCDPISGHDNLYWYRRVMGKEIKFLLHFVKESKQDESGMPNNRFLAERTGGTYSTLKVQPAELEDSGVYFCASSQEGGVRKETQYFGPGTRLLVL.

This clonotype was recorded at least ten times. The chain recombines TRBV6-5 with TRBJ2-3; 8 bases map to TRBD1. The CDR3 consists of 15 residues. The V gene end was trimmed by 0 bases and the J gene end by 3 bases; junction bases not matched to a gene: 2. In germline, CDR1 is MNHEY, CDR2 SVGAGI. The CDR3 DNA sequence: TGTGCCAGCAGTTACTCCGGACAGGGAACAGATACGCAGTATTTT. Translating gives CASSYSGQGTDTQYF.

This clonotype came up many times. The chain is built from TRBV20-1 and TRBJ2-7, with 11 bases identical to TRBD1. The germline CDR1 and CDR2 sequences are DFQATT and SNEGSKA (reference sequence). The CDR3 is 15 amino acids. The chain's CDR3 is CSPNKHGTGGYEQYF. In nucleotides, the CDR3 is TGCAGCCCCAACAAACACGGGACAGGGGGCTACGAGCAGTACTTC.

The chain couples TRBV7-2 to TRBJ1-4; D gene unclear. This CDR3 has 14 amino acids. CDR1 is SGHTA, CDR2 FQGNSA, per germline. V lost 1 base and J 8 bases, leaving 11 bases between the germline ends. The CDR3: CASSLEGWAEKLFF. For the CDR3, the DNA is TGTGCCAGCAGCTTAGAAGGGTGGGCGGAAAAACTGTTTTTT.

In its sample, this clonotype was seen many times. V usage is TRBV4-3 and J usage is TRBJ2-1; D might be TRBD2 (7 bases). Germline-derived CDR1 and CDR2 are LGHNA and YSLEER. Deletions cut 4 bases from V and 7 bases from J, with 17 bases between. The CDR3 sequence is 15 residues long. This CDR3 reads CASSRVGGAYNEQFF. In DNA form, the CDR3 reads TGCGCCAGCAGCCGAGTGGGGGGGGCTTATAATGAGCAGTTCTTC.

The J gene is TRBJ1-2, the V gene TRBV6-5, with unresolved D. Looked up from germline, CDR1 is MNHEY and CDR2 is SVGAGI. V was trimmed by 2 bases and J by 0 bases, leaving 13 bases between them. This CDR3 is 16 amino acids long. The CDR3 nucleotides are TGTGCCAGCAGTTACGGTGGATCCGGGACTAACTATGGCTACACCTTC. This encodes CASSYGGSGTNYGYTF.

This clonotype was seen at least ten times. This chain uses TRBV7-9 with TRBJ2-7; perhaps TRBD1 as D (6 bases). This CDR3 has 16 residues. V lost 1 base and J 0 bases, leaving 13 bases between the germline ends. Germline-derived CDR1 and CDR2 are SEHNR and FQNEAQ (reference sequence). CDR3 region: CASSLDEEGVSYEQYF. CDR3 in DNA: TGTGCCAGCAGCTTAGATGAAGAGGGGGTCTCCTACGAGCAGTACTTC.

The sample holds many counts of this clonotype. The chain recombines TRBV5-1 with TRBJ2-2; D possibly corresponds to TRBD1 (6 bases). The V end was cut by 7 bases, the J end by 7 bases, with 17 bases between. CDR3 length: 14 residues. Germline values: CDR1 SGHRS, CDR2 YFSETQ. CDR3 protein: CASGGRGIDGELFF. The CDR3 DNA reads TGCGCCAGCGGCGGCAGGGGTATAGACGGGGAGCTGTTTTTT.

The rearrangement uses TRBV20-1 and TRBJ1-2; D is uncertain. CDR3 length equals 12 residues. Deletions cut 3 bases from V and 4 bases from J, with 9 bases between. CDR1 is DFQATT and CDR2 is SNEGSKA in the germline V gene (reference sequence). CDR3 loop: CSARTRSYGYTF. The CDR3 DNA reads TGCAGTGCTAGGACTCGGAGCTATGGCTACACCTTC.

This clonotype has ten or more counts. CDR3 amino acids: CASSQSRANVLTF. CDR3 nucleotides: TGTGCCAGCAGCCAATCCAGGGCCAACGTCCTGACTTTC. The J gene is TRBJ2-6, the V gene TRBV12-3 or TRBV12-4; D gene unclear. This CDR3 comprises 13 residues. Trimming took off 6 bases at V and 5 bases at J, with 8 bases between the two ends.

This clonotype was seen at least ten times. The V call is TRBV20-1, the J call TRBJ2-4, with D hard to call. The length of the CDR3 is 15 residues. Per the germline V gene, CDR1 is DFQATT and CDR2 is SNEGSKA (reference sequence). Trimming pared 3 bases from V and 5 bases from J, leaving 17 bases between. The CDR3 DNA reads TGCAGTGCTAGGGATGGTGCTGGCAACGAAAACATTCAGTACTTC. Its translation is CSARDGAGNENIQYF.

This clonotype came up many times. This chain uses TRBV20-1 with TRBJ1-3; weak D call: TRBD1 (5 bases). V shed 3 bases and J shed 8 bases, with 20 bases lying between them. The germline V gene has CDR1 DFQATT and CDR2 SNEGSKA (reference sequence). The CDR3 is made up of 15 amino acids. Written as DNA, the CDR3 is TGCAGTGCTAGGGCGAGACGGGACTCGAGGGACACCATATATTTT. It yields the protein CSARARRDSRDTIYF.

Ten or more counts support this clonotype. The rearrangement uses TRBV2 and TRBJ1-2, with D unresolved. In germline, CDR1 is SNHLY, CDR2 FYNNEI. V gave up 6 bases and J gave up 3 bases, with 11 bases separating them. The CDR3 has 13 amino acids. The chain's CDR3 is CASRQTADYGYTF. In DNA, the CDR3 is TGTGCCAGCAGGCAGACGGCTGACTATGGCTACACCTTC.

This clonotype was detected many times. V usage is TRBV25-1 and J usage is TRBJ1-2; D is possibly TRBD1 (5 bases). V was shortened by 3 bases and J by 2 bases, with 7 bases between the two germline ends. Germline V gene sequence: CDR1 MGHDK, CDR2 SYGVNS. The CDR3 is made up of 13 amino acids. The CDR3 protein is CASSEGGNYGYTF. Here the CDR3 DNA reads TGTGCCAGCAGTGAGGGGGGGAACTATGGCTACACCTTC.